Below, 30 T cell receptor beta chains from the same sample are listed, as sequenced in a study of blood T cells in healthy people across ages (dated by TCRdb to between 2014 and 2017). The library relied on 5' RACE. These reads were obtained on an Illumina HiSeq 2500. The second PCR ran for about 7 to 11 cycles and used a J-beta primer mix along with a sample-barcoded 5' primer. Starting from the raw public reads, TCRdb applied fastp trimming at Q25, assembled clones with MiXCR and retained in-frame beta chains. Here each entry gathers all rows of one CDR3 protein and keeps the most common genes and DNA. This sample comprises about 500,000 distinct CDR3 sequences, about 25% of them detected only once. Clones ranked in the top ten supply under 9% of the sample. These data were also filed under a second study, of T cells of mothers and their children.

Material for sequencing was blood. The receptors originated from a boy younger than 18 in good health.

This clonotype was counted at least ten times. The rearrangement uses TRBV6-6 and TRBJ2-5, with 10 bases lining up with TRBD2. Unmatched junction bases numbered 3, after V lost 7 bases and J lost 4 bases. This CDR3 is 13 amino acids long. Germline-derived CDR1 and CDR2 are MNHNY and SVGAGI (reference sequence). The DNA for the CDR3 is TGTGCCAGCAAGCGGGGGGGCCGAGAGACCCAGTACTTC. This translates into CASKRGGRETQYF.

This rearrangement joins TRBV7-3 to TRBJ1-5; D is ambiguous. Trimming shortened V by 5 bases and J by 4 bases, and 6 bases separated the two germline ends. CDR3 size: 12 residues. Germline CDR1 reads SGHTA; CDR2 reads FQGTGA. The CDR3 loop is CASSAKNQPQHF. CDR3 sequence (DNA): TGTGCCAGCAGCGCCAAGAATCAGCCCCAGCATTTT. The full variable domain, in which reference TRBV7-3 and TRBJ1-5 provide the parts outside the CDR3, is GAGVSQTPSNKVTEKGKYVELRCDPISGHTALYWYRQSLGQGPEFLIYFQGTGAADDSGLPNDRFFAVRPEGSVSTLKIQRTERGDSAVYLCASSAKNQPQHFGDGTRLSIL.

The chain couples TRBV4-1 to TRBJ2-1; no reliable D call. Trimming stripped 0 bases from V and 1 base from J, with 7 bases between. Germline assignment: CDR1 MGHRA and CDR2 YSYEKL. The length of the CDR3 is 15 residues. CDR3 DNA sequence: TGCGCCAGCAGCCAAGACAGCTATTCCTACAATGAGCAGTTCTTC. It translates to CASSQDSYSYNEQFF.

In its sample, this clonotype was seen a few times. This chain joins TRBV20-1 and TRBJ2-3, with D possibly being TRBD1 (5 bases). Germline CDR1 reads DFQATT; CDR2 reads SNEGSKA (reference sequence). The CDR3 contains 13 residues. V was trimmed by 8 bases and J by 4 bases, leaving 16 bases between them. The CDR3 coding sequence is TGCAGTATATCAGGGCCATCCCCAGATACGCAGTATTTT. Its translation: CSISGPSPDTQYF.

This clonotype showed up many times. The chain employs TRBV29-1 and TRBJ2-5; the D call may be TRBD1 or TRBD2 (5 bases each). V was clipped by 0 bases and J by 5 bases, with 22 bases between them. Germline-derived CDR1 and CDR2 are SQVTM and ANQGSEA. This CDR3 region has 17 residues. CDR3 DNA: TGCAGCGTTGAAGATTGGTCCCAGGGCGGGTTCTTCGAGACCCAGTACTTC. As protein: CSVEDWSQGGFFETQYF.

In this sample, this clonotype turned up a few times. The J gene is TRBJ1-4, the V gene TRBV4-3, with 9 bases aligning to TRBD1. CDR1 and CDR2 (germline): LGHNA, YSLEER. This CDR3 contains 16 residues. With 1 base clipped from V and 7 bases from J, the junction kept 7 bases outside the gene matches. The DNA for the CDR3 is TGCGCCAGCAGCCAAGTACCGGGACAGGGAGGTGAAAAACTGTTTTTT. The encoded protein is CASSQVPGQGGEKLFF.

The J gene is TRBJ2-4, the V gene TRBV5-6, with D perhaps matching TRBD2 (6 bases). V was trimmed by 5 bases and J by 5 bases, leaving 14 bases between them. Germline V gene lookup returns CDR1 SGHDT and CDR2 YYEEEE. CDR3 length: 14 amino acids. The CDR3 loop is CASRPRGSQNIQYF. As DNA, the CDR3 is TGTGCCAGCAGACCTCGGGGGAGCCAAAACATTCAGTACTTC.

Comments on this clonotype: The germline gene is not matched at one end of the junction; a read error may be the cause. The chain employs TRBV7-9 and TRBJ2-1; a weak D match, TRBD2 (5 bases). The CDR3 loop spans 15 amino acids. Germline V gene sequence: CDR1 SEHNR, CDR2 FQNEAQ (reference sequence). The CDR3 DNA reads TGTGCTAGCAGCCCGAGGGAGCTCTCCTACAATGAGCAGTTCTTC. This sequence encodes CASSPRELSYNEQFF.

The gene calls are TRBV9 and TRBJ2-3; D uncertain. Germline CDR1 reads SGDLS; CDR2 reads YYNGEE. This CDR3 has 17 residues. Trimming left V 0 bases short and J 2 bases short, with 16 bases between. The chain's CDR3 is CASSVEVSSISTDTQYF. CDR3 nucleotide sequence: TGTGCCAGCAGCGTAGAGGTTAGCTCCATCTCCACAGATACGCAGTATTTT.

This chain links TRBV19 with TRBJ2-1; 7 bases are a match to TRBD1. With 0 bases clipped from V and 1 base from J, the junction kept 6 bases outside the gene matches. CDR3 length equals 17 residues. Germline assignment: CDR1 LNHDA and CDR2 SQIVND (reference sequence). The CDR3 sequence: CASSIDGGQVSYNEQFF. The CDR3 DNA reads TGTGCCAGTAGTATAGACGGAGGACAGGTATCCTACAATGAGCAGTTCTTC.

This clonotype was detected only a few times. The V gene is TRBV6-2 or TRBV6-3, the J gene TRBJ2-3, with no clear D. V lost 6 bases and J 0 bases, leaving 13 bases between the germline ends. This CDR3 has 15 amino acids. Germline-derived CDR1 and CDR2 are MNHEY and SVGEGT. This CDR3 is CASSSGLSSTDTQYF. DNA for the CDR3: TGTGCCAGCAGCTCCGGTCTGTCTAGCACAGATACGCAGTATTTT.

The rearrangement uses TRBV11-1 and TRBJ2-5; maybe TRBD1 (6 bases). Germline lookup yields CDR1 SGHAT and CDR2 FQDESV (reference sequence). The CDR3 extends over 13 amino acids. Deletions cut 2 bases from V and 6 bases from J, with 10 bases between. CDR3 coding DNA: TGTGCCAGCAGCTTACCACAGGGAAAGACCCAGTACTTC. Protein product: CASSLPQGKTQYF.

The chain uses TRBV20-1 and TRBJ1-3, with D uncertain. Germline V gives CDR1 DFQATT, CDR2 SNEGSKA (reference sequence). The CDR3 totals 14 residues. Trimming removed 2 bases at V and 0 bases at J, with 8 bases between. DNA of the CDR3: TGCAGTGCTAGACTAATCGACTCTGGAAACACCATATATTTT. Protein sequence: CSARLIDSGNTIYF.

This clonotype has a handful of counts. CDR3 DNA: TGCAGCGCCCCCCTAGCGGGAGGGTCCCTTGGCACAGATACGCAGTATTTT. This codes for CSAPLAGGSLGTDTQYF. The chain links TRBV29-1 to TRBJ2-3; 12 nucleotides match TRBD2. J gave up 1 base and V 7 bases, and 12 bases lay outside the gene matches. Germline V gives CDR1 SQVTM, CDR2 ANQGSEA. CDR3 length: 17 residues.

This clonotype was picked up a small number of times. The V call is TRBV28, the J call TRBJ2-3, with TRBD2 matching over 16 bases. Looked up from germline, CDR1 is MDHEN and CDR2 is SYDVKM. CDR3 length equals 18 residues. V trimming: 6 bases; J trimming: 3 bases; junction bases outside the gene matches: 9. CDR3 nucleotides: TGTGCCAGCAGCCACCCTCCGGGACTAGCGGGGGGGACAGATACGCAGTATTTT. Its translation is CASSHPPGLAGGTDTQYF. The full variable domain, in which reference TRBV28 and TRBJ2-3 provide the parts outside the CDR3, is DVKVTQSSRYLVKRTGEKVFLECVQDMDHENMFWYRQDPGLGLRLIYFSYDVKMKEKGDIPEGYSVSREKKERFSLILESASTNQTSMYLCASSHPPGLAGGTDTQYFGPGTRLTVL.

The chain couples TRBV6-1 to TRBJ1-6; D possibly corresponds to TRBD1 (5 bases). Trimming stripped 4 bases from V and 5 bases from J, with 12 bases between. The CDR3 covers 15 residues. CDR1 MNHNS and CDR2 SASEGT come from the germline V gene. The CDR3: CASSGGGADNSPLHF. For the CDR3, the DNA is TGTGCCAGCAGTGGAGGAGGGGCGGATAATTCACCCCTCCACTTT.

The chain couples TRBV4-3 to TRBJ1-6; D unresolved. Trimming took off 0 bases at V and 9 bases at J, with 15 bases between the two ends. The CDR3 is 16 amino acids. Germline V gene lookup returns CDR1 LGHNA and CDR2 YSLEER. The CDR3 DNA sequence: TGCGCCAGCAGCCAAGATCGAGTCATCTCCGGTTCACCCCTCCACTTT. Protein sequence: CASSQDRVISGSPLHF.

The chain joins TRBV21-1 to TRBJ2-7; TRBD2, the table's D call, lacks a check against the DNA. TRBV21-1 is deemed a pseudogene. The CDR3 has 16 residues. CDR3 DNA sequence: TGTGCCAGCAGCAAAGCGCATGTCAGCCCTACCTACGAGCAGTACTTC. Protein: CASSKAHVSPTYEQYF.

In this sample, this clonotype turned up a few times. V is TRBV20-1 and J is TRBJ2-7; D remains unclear. The CDR3 consists of 9 residues. Trimming left V 6 bases short and J 4 bases short, with 4 bases between. Germline V gene data show CDR1 as DFQATT and CDR2 as SNEGSKA (reference sequence). In nucleotides, the CDR3 is TGCAGTGCAGAATACGAGCAGTACTTC. This codes for CSAEYEQYF.

This clonotype was recorded a few times. The chain's CDR3 is CASSLPLRGLETQYF. In DNA form, the CDR3 reads TGTGCCAGCAGCTTGCCCCTGAGGGGGCTGGAGACCCAGTACTTC. This chain connects TRBV5-4 to TRBJ2-5; 7 positions match TRBD1. In germline, CDR1 is SGHNT, CDR2 YYREEE (reference sequence). V trimming: 1 base; J trimming: 5 bases; junction bases outside the gene matches: 8. This CDR3 region has 15 residues.

There are a few counts of this clonotype. This chain joins TRBV3-1 and TRBJ1-6, with 7 bases that match TRBD1. The germline CDR1 and CDR2 sequences are LGHDT and YNNKEL (reference sequence). Germline trimming cut 4 bases from V and 6 bases from J; bases unmatched to any gene: 6. This CDR3 has 15 residues. CDR3 DNA sequence: TGTGCCAGCAGCCTGGGACAGAACATTAATTCACCCCTCCACTTT. Amino acids: CASSLGQNINSPLHF.

This clonotype occurred many times. The chain carries TRBV28 and TRBJ2-7; D call uncertain. There are 12 residues in the CDR3. The V gene lost 8 bases and the J gene lost 4 bases, with 12 bases spanning the gap. Germline loops: CDR1 MDHEN, CDR2 SYDVKM. The CDR3 coding sequence is TGTGCCAGCCGCAGGTCGATTTACGAGCAGTACTTC. The encoded protein is CASRRSIYEQYF.

This clonotype was found once. This chain connects TRBV6-2 or TRBV6-3 to TRBJ2-6; D uncertain. This CDR3 region has 14 residues. The ends were cut back, 3 bases at V and 0 bases at J, with 3 bases in the middle. The germline V gene has CDR1 MNHEY and CDR2 SVGEGT. CDR3: CASSYYSGANVLTF. The DNA of the CDR3 is TGTGCCAGCAGTTATTACTCTGGGGCCAACGTCCTGACTTTC.

This sequence joins TRBV29-1 and TRBJ1-4; possible D gene TRBD1, 5 bases. CDR1 SQVTM and CDR2 ANQGSEA come from the germline V gene. The CDR3 length is 11 residues. V was trimmed by 7 bases and J by 12 bases, leaving 15 bases between them. The CDR3 DNA reads TGCAGCGGGGAGGTGCTGGGGGAACTGTTTTTT. It specifies CSGEVLGELFF.

The rearrangement uses TRBV7-2 and TRBJ2-4, with 7 bases identical to TRBD1. This CDR3 is 16 amino acids long. Germline-derived CDR1 and CDR2 are SGHTA and FQGNSA. With 6 bases clipped from V and 0 bases from J, the junction kept 8 bases outside the gene matches. For the CDR3, the DNA is TGTGCCAGCAGTCCACAGGGGAGAGTAGCCAAAAACATTCAGTACTTC. Protein sequence: CASSPQGRVAKNIQYF.

V is TRBV3-1 and J is TRBJ2-5; D assignment may be TRBD1 or TRBD2 (6 bases each). V dropped 4 bases and J dropped 5 bases, with 20 bases sitting between them. This CDR3 is 16 amino acids long. CDR1 LGHDT and CDR2 YNNKEL come from the germline V gene (reference sequence). CDR3 protein: CASSPGAGIFRETQYF. The CDR3 DNA sequence: TGTGCCAGCAGCCCGGGGGCGGGGATCTTCAGGGAGACCCAGTACTTC.

The chain has TRBV4-3 and TRBJ2-7; TRBD1 is a possible D gene (6 bases). Germline assignment: CDR1 LGHNA and CDR2 YSLEER. The CDR3 consists of 16 residues. Between the trimmed V and J ends, which lost 2 bases and 6 bases, there was a span of 20 bases. CDR3 sequence: CASSQYARDKASEQYF. The CDR3 nucleotides read TGCGCCAGCAGCCAATATGCCCGGGACAAAGCCTCCGAGCAGTACTTC.

The gene calls are TRBV12-3 or TRBV12-4 and TRBJ2-2, with 9 bases matching TRBD1. The J segment lost 6 bases and the V segment lost 0 bases, leaving 11 bases of the junction unmatched. This CDR3 is 18 amino acids long. Here the CDR3 DNA reads TGTGCCAGCAGTTTAGCACTACTAGTAGGGGACAGGGCCGGGGAGCTGTTTTTT. It encodes CASSLALLVGDRAGELFF.

This clonotype was seen many times. V and J are TRBV3-1 and TRBJ2-5; D not certain. This CDR3 contains 13 residues. Trimming took off 1 base at V and 3 bases at J, with 6 bases between the two ends. Germline loops: CDR1 LGHDT, CDR2 YNNKEL (reference sequence). The CDR3 sequence: CASSQGGKETQYF. CDR3 bases: TGTGCCAGCAGCCAAGGTGGAAAAGAGACCCAGTACTTC.

This clonotype has only a few counts. The chain combines TRBV7-3 with TRBJ2-3; D unresolved. Germline CDR1 is SGHTA and CDR2 is FQGTGA. Trimming pared 5 bases from V and 6 bases from J, leaving 9 bases between. This CDR3 has 12 amino acids. The CDR3: CASSPDRDTQYF. The CDR3 nucleotides read TGTGCCAGCAGCCCAGATAGGGATACGCAGTATTTT.